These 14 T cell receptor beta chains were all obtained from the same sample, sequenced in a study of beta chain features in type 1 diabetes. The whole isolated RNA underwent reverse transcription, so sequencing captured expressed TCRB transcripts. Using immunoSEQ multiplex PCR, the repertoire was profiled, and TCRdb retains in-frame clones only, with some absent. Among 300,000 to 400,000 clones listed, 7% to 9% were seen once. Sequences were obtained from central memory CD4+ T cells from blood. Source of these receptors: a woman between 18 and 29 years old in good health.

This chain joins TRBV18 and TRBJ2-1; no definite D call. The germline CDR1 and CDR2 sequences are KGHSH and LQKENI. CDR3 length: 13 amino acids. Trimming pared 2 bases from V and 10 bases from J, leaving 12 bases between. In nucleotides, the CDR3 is TGTGCCAGCTCACCAGATCGTCTTTCCGAGCAGTTCTTC. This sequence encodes CASSPDRLSEQFF.

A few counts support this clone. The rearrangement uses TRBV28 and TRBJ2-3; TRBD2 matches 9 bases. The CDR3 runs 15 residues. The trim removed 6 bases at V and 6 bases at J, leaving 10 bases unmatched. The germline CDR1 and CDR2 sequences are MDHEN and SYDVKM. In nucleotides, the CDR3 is TGTGCCAGCAGCCGGAAGCTAGCGGGACTCGATACGCAGTATTTT. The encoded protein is CASSRKLAGLDTQYF. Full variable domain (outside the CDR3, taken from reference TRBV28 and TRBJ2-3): DVKVTQSSRYLVKRTGEKVFLECVQDMDHENMFWYRQDPGLGLRLIYFSYDVKMKEKGDIPEGYSVSREKKERFSLILESASTNQTSMYLCASSRKLAGLDTQYFGPGTRLTVL.

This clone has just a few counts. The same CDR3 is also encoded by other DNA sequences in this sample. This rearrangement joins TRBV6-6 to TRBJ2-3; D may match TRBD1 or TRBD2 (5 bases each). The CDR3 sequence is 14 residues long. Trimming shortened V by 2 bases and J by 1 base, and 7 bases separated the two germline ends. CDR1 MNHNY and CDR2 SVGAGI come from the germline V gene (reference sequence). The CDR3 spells CASSYGTGTDTQYF. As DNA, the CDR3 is TGTGCCAGCAGTTACGGGACGGGCACAGATACGCAGTATTTT.

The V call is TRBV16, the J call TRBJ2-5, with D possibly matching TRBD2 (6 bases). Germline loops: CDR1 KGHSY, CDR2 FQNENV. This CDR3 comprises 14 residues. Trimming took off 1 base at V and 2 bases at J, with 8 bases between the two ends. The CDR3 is CASSQLDYQETQYF. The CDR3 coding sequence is TGTGCCAGCAGCCAATTGGACTATCAAGAGACCCAGTACTTC.

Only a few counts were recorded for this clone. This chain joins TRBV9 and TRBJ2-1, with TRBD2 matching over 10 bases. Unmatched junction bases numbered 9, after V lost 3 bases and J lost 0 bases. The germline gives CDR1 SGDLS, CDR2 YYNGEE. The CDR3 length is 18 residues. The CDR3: CASSENLAGVLSYNEQFF. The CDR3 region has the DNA TGTGCCAGCAGCGAGAACCTAGCGGGAGTTCTCTCCTACAATGAGCAGTTCTTC.

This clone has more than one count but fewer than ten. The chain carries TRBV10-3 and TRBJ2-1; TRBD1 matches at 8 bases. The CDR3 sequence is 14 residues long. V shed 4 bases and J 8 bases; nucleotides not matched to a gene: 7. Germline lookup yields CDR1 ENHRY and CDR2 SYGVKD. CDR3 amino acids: CAISGGQAFDEQFF. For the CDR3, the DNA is TGTGCCATCAGTGGGGGACAGGCGTTCGATGAGCAGTTCTTC.

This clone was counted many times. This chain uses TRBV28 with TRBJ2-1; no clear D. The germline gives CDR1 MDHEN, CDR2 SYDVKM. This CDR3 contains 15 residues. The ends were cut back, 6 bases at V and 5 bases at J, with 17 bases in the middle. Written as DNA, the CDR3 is TGTGCCAGCAGCTACCTTGGCCCCTCTCACAATGAGCAGTTCTTC. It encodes CASSYLGPSHNEQFF. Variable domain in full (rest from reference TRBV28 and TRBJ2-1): DVKVTQSSRYLVKRTGEKVFLECVQDMDHENMFWYRQDPGLGLRLIYFSYDVKMKEKGDIPEGYSVSREKKERFSLILESASTNQTSMYLCASSYLGPSHNEQFFGPGTRLTVL.

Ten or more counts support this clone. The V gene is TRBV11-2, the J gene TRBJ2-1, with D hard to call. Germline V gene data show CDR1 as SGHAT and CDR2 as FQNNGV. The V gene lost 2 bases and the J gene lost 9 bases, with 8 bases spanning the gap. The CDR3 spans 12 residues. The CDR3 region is CASSLSSGEQFF. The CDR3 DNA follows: TGTGCCAGCAGCTTATCATCTGGTGAGCAGTTCTTC. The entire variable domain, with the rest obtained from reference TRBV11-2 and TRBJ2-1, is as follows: EAGVAQSPRYKIIEKRQSVAFWCNPISGHATLYWYQQILGQGPKLLIQFQNNGVVDDSQLPKDRFSAERLKGVDSTLKIQPAKLEDSAVYLCASSLSSGEQFFGPGTRLTVL.

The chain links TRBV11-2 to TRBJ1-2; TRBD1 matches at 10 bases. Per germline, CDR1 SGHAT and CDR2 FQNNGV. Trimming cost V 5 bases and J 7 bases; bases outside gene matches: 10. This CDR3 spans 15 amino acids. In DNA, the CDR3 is TGTGCCAGCAGCGGACCGGGACAGGGGTTATCTGGCTACACCTTC. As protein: CASSGPGQGLSGYTF.

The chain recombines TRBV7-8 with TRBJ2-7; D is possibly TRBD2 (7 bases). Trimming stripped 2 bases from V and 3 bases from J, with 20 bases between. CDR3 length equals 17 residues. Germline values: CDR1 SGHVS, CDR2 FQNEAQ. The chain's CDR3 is CASSLFSFSGTNYEQYF. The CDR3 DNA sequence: TGTGCCAGCAGCTTATTCTCGTTCAGCGGGACAAACTACGAGCAGTACTTC.

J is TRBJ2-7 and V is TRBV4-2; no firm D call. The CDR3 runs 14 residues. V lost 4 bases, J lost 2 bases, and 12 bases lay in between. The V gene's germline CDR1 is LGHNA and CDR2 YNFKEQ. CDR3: CASSPQAQTYEQYF. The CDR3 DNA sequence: TGTGCCAGCAGCCCGCAGGCGCAAACCTACGAGCAGTACTTC.

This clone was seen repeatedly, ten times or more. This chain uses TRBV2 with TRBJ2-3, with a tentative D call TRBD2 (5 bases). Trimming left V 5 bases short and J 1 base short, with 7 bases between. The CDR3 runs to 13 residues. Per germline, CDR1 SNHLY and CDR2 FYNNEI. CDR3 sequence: CASSREGTDTQYF. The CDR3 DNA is TGTGCCAGCAGTCGGGAAGGCACAGATACGCAGTATTTT.

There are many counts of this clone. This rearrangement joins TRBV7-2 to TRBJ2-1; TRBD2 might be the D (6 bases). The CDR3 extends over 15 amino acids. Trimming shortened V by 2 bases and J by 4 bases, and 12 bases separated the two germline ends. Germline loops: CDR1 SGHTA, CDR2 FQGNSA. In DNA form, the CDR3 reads TGTGCCAGCAGCTTATTTGCGGCGGGATACAATGAGCAGTTCTTC. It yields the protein CASSLFAAGYNEQFF.

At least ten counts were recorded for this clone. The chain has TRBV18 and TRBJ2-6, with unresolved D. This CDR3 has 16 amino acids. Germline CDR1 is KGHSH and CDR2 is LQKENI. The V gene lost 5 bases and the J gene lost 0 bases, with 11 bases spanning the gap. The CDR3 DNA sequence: TGTGCCAGCTCATCGGCCTTAGCCTCTGGGGCCAACGTCCTGACTTTC. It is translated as CASSSALASGANVLTF.